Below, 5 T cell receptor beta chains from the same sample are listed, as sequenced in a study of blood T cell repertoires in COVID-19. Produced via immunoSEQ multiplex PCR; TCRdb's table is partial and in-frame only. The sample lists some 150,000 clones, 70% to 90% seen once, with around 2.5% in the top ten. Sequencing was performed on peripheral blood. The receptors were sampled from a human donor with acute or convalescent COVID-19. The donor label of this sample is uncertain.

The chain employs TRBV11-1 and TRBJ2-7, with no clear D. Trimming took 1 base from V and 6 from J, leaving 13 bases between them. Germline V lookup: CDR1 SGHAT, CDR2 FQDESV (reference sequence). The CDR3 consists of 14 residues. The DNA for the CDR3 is TGTGCCAGCAGCTTAGGAGGCCCACCTCGCGAGCAGTACTTC. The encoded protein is CASSLGGPPREQYF.

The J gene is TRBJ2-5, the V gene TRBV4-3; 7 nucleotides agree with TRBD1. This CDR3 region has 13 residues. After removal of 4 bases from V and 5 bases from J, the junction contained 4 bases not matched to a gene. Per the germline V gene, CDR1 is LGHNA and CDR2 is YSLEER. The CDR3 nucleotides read TGCGCCAGCAGCCCGGACAGGTGGGAGACCCAGTACTTC. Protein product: CASSPDRWETQYF.

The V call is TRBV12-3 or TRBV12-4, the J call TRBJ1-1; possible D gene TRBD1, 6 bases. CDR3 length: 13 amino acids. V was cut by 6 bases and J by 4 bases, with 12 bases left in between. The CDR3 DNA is TGTGCCAGCAGGAAAGGGGGTGGCACTGAAGCTTTCTTT. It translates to CASRKGGGTEAFF.

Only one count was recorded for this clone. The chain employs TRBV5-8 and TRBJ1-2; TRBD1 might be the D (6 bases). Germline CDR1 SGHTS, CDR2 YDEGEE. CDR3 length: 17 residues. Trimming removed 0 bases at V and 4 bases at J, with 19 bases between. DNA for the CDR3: TGTGCCAGCAGCTTGGTGGACAGCTTCCACCGACTCTATGGCTACACCTTC. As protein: CASSLVDSFHRLYGYTF.

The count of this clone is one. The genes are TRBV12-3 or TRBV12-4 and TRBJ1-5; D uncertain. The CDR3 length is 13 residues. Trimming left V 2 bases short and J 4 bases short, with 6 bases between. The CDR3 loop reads CASSLLENQPQHF. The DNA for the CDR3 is TGTGCCAGCAGTTTATTGGAGAATCAGCCCCAGCATTTT.